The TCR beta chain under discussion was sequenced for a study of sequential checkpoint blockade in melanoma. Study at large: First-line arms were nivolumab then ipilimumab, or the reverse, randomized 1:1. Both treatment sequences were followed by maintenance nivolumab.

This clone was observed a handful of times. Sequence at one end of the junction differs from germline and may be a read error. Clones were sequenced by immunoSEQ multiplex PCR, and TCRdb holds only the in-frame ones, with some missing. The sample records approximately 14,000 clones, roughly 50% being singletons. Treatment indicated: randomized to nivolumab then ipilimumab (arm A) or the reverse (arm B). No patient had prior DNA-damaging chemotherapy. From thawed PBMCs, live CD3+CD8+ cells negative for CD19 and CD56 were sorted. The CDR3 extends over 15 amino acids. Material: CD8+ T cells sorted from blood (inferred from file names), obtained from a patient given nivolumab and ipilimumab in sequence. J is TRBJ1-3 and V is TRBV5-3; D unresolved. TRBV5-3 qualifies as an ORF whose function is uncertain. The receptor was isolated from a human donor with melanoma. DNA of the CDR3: TGTGCCAGCAGCTTGGCCGACGGGTTCGGAAACACCATATATTTT. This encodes CASSLADGFGNTIYF.